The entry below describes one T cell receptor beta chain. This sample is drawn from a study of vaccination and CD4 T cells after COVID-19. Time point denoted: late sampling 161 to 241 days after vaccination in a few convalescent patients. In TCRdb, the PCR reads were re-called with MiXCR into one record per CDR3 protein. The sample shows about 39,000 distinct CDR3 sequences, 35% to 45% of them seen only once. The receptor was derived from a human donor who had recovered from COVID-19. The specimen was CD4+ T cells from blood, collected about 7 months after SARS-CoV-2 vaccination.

The CDR3 coding sequence is TGTGCCAGCAGCCTCGAGGGGGAGTCCTACAATGAGCAGTTCTTC. Amino acid sequence: CASSLEGESYNEQFF. The chain couples TRBV28 to TRBJ2-1, with D possibly being TRBD1 (6 bases). The CDR3 has 15 residues. V was clipped by 6 bases and J by 1 base, with 13 bases between them. Per germline, CDR1 MDHEN and CDR2 SYDVKM.